A selection of T cell receptor beta chains follows, all from one sample in a study of cytomegalovirus exposure and HLA in healthy donors. Profiled with immunoSEQ multiplex PCR; TCRdb holds only in-frame clones, not every one. The top ten hold 1.8% of the sample, which has some 99,000 clones, approximately 79% seen once. Sequencing was performed on PBMCs. Every receptor here comes from a male donor in good health and CMV-seronegative. Both conserved end residues are part of each CDR3. The order of the fields is D gene, J gene, V gene, CDR3 length, clone size, CDR3 DNA, CDR3 protein. A D gene is named only where the DNA matches it firmly. Clone size appears in some rows only: once, few, many, or a class for an expanded clone.

D: TRBD2; J: TRBJ2-2; V: TRBV29-1; length: 14; size: -; DNA: TGCAGCGTCGGAGGACTAGCGGGAGTCGGGGAGCTGTTTTTT; CDR3: CSVGGLAGVGELFF
D: TRBD2; J: TRBJ2-3; V: TRBV4-1; length: 14; size: -; DNA: TGCGCCAGCAGGCTAGCGGGACTAACAGATACGCAGTATTTT; CDR3: CASRLAGLTDTQYF
D: -; J: TRBJ2-6; V: TRBV28; length: 17; size: -; DNA: TGTGCCAGCAGTTTCGGGAGCCCCCACTCTGGGGCCAACGTCCTGACTTTC; CDR3: CASSFGSPHSGANVLTF
D: TRBD1; J: TRBJ1-2; V: TRBV25-1; length: 17; size: -; DNA: TGTGCCAGCAGTGAATCACTCTCGGACAGGGGGCGAAATGGCTACACCTTC; CDR3: CASSESLSDRGRNGYTF
D: -; J: TRBJ2-5; V: TRBV5-6; length: 13; size: -; DNA: TGTGCCAGCAGCTTGCTGGAGGGGGAGACCCAGTACTTC; CDR3: CASSLLEGETQYF
D: -; J: TRBJ1-1; V: TRBV27; length: 14; size: -; DNA: TGTGCCAGCAGTTTATCTTGGGCGAACACTGAAGCTTTCTTT; CDR3: CASSLSWANTEAFF
D: -; J: TRBJ1-2; V: TRBV7-9; length: 13; size: -; DNA: TGTGCCAGCAGCTTAGCCAGGGGCCATGGCTACACCTTC; CDR3: CASSLARGHGYTF
D: -; J: TRBJ2-7; V: TRBV2; length: 13; size: -; DNA: TGTGCCAGCAGTGAAGACGGGTCCTACGAGCAGTACTTC; CDR3: CASSEDGSYEQYF
D: -; J: TRBJ2-5; V: TRBV15; length: 16; size: once; DNA: TGTGCCACCAGCAGACGTAGAGGGGACACGTGGGAGACCCAGTACTTC; CDR3: CATSRRRGDTWETQYF
D: TRBD2; J: TRBJ2-7; V: TRBV28; length: 16; size: -; DNA: TGTGCCAGCAGTATCCTTTCCGGGACTAGCGGGAACGAGCAGTACTTC; CDR3: CASSILSGTSGNEQYF
D: TRBD1; J: TRBJ1-4; V: TRBV5-4; length: 13; size: -; DNA: TGTGCCAGCAGCTTGACCGGGACAGGGAAACTGTTTTTT; CDR3: CASSLTGTGKLFF
D: -; J: TRBJ2-7; V: TRBV7-9; length: 13; size: -; DNA: TGTGCCAGCAGCTACCAAACCAGATACGAGCAGTACTTC; CDR3: CASSYQTRYEQYF
D: TRBD2; J: TRBJ2-5; V: TRBV30; length: 14; size: -; DNA: TGTGCCTGGAGTACTAGCGGGTACCAAGAGACCCAGTACTTC; CDR3: CAWSTSGYQETQYF
D: -; J: TRBJ1-1; V: TRBV28; length: 14; size: once; DNA: TGTGCCAGCAGTTTATTGACAGGGAACACTGAAGCTTTCTTT; CDR3: CASSLLTGNTEAFF
D: -; J: TRBJ1-2; V: TRBV15; length: 15; size: -; DNA: TGTGCCACCAGCCCGTCCGCGGAGGAAACCTATGGCTACACCTTC; CDR3: CATSPSAEETYGYTF
D: -; J: TRBJ1-1; V: TRBV5-4; length: 11; size: -; DNA: TGTGCCAGCAGCTTCGGTCCGGTAGCTTTCTTT; CDR3: CASSFGPVAFF
D: -; J: TRBJ1-2; V: TRBV30; length: 15; size: -; DNA: TGTGCCTGGAGTGTACAGGGCTCGGCTGTATGGGGCTACACCTTC; CDR3: CAWSVQGSAVWGYTF
D: TRBD1; J: TRBJ2-1; V: TRBV11-3; length: 13; size: few; DNA: TGTGCCAGCAGCACGGGACAGTACAATGAGCAGTTCTTC; CDR3: CASSTGQYNEQFF
D: TRBD2; J: TRBJ2-1; V: TRBV7-2; length: 15; size: once; DNA: TGTGCCAGCAGCCTTGGGGGACTAGCGTTAGATGAGCAGTTCTTC; CDR3: CASSLGGLALDEQFF
D: -; J: TRBJ2-2; V: TRBV13; length: 15; size: -; DNA: TGTGCCAGCAGCTCGGGGGGACAAGTAACCGGGGAGCTGTTTTTT; CDR3: CASSSGGQVTGELFF
D: TRBD1; J: TRBJ1-5; V: TRBV28; length: 17; size: -; DNA: TGTGCCAGCAGTGGCCCGGACAGGGGTGGGGGCAATCAGCCCCAGCATTTT; CDR3: CASSGPDRGGGNQPQHF
D: -; J: TRBJ1-1; V: TRBV7-9; length: 14; size: -; DNA: TGTGCCAGCAGCCATGGACAGTTGAACACTGAAGCTTTCTTT; CDR3: CASSHGQLNTEAFF
D: -; J: TRBJ2-1; V: TRBV18; length: 14; size: -; DNA: TGTGCCAGCTCACCAGCGGGGACCTACAATGAGCAGTTCTTC; CDR3: CASSPAGTYNEQFF
D: -; J: TRBJ2-3; V: TRBV23-1; length: 14; size: few; DNA: TGCGCCAGCACCACCCAATGGGGCGCGGATACGCAGTATTTT; CDR3: CASTTQWGADTQYF
D: -; J: TRBJ2-1; V: TRBV5-1; length: 16; size: -; DNA: TGCGCCAGCAGCTTGGCACTCCAGGGGATATACAATGAGCAGTTCTTC; CDR3: CASSLALQGIYNEQFF
D: -; J: TRBJ2-1; V: TRBV28; length: 14; size: -; DNA: TGTGCCTGCGGAGGGGCTCAGGGATACAATGAGCAGTTCTTC; CDR3: CACGGAQGYNEQFF
D: TRBD2; J: TRBJ2-1; V: TRBV11-2; length: 18; size: -; DNA: TGTGCCAGCAGCCCCTCCCGAGCCCTAGCGGGTTCCTACAATGAGCAGTTCTTC; CDR3: CASSPSRALAGSYNEQFF
D: -; J: TRBJ2-5; V: TRBV29-1; length: 12; size: -; DNA: TGCAGCGTTGAGGTAACAGGGGAGACCCAGTACTTC; CDR3: CSVEVTGETQYF
D: -; J: TRBJ2-7; V: TRBV11-2; length: 14; size: -; DNA: TGTGCCAGCAGCGCAGAAATACAGGGCTACGAGCAGTACTTC; CDR3: CASSAEIQGYEQYF
D: TRBD2; J: TRBJ2-1; V: TRBV19; length: 17; size: -; DNA: TGTGCCAGTAGTATCCCCGGACTAGCGGGAGGGTTTCATGAGCAGTTCTTC; CDR3: CASSIPGLAGGFHEQFF
D: -; J: TRBJ1-3; V: TRBV25-1; length: 14; size: -; DNA: TGTGCCACCTCGTCAGGGGCTGCTGGAAACACCATATATTTT; CDR3: CATSSGAAGNTIYF
D: TRBD1; J: TRBJ2-3; V: TRBV5-6; length: 18; size: -; DNA: TGTGCCAGCAGCGGAGGGACAGGGTTAGCGCCGAGCACAGATACGCAGTATTTT; CDR3: CASSGGTGLAPSTDTQYF
D: -; J: TRBJ1-4; V: TRBV10-3; length: 15; size: -; DNA: TGTGCCATCAGTGATGAAGGGGGACCGGGAGAAAAACTGTTTTTT; CDR3: CAISDEGGPGEKLFF
D: -; J: TRBJ2-5; V: TRBV9; length: 14; size: -; DNA: TGTGCCAGCAGCGTAGGGGGAGTGGGAGAGACCCAGTACTTC; CDR3: CASSVGGVGETQYF
D: -; J: TRBJ1-4; V: TRBV28; length: 15; size: once; DNA: TGTGCCAGCAGTCCCACAGGGTCGCTTAATGAAAAACTGTTTTTT; CDR3: CASSPTGSLNEKLFF
D: TRBD2; J: TRBJ2-3; V: TRBV9; length: 17; size: -; DNA: TGTGCCAGCAGCACGGGACTAGCGGGTACTAGCACAGATACGCAGTATTTT; CDR3: CASSTGLAGTSTDTQYF
D: -; J: TRBJ2-1; V: TRBV7-3; length: 12; size: -; DNA: TGTGCCAGCAGCTTATCAAGCGATGAGCAGTTCTTC; CDR3: CASSLSSDEQFF
D: TRBD1; J: TRBJ1-1; V: TRBV11-1; length: 13; size: -; DNA: TGTGCCAGCAGCCACGGGACAGCCACTGAAGCTTTCTTT; CDR3: CASSHGTATEAFF
D: TRBD1; J: TRBJ1-5; V: TRBV5-6; length: 15; size: -; DNA: TGTGCCAGCAGCGAGGGACAGGGGGGAGAGCAGCCCCAGCATTTT; CDR3: CASSEGQGGEQPQHF
D: TRBD1; J: TRBJ1-2; V: TRBV2; length: 15; size: -; DNA: TGTGCCTGTCATAGTTTTTGGGACAGGGGGTACGGCTACACCTTC; CDR3: CACHSFWDRGYGYTF
D: -; J: TRBJ2-3; V: TRBV9; length: 19; size: -; DNA: TGTGCCAGCAGCGTAGCCCCCTCACAGGAAACCTACAGCACAGATACGCAGTATTTT; CDR3: CASSVAPSQETYSTDTQYF
D: TRBD1; J: TRBJ2-3; V: TRBV7-9; length: 17; size: -; DNA: TGTGCCAGCAGCTTAGATAGGACAGGGAGTGAGGCAGATACGCAGTATTTT; CDR3: CASSLDRTGSEADTQYF